This is a list of T cell receptor beta chains from one sample in a study of blood T cell repertoires in COVID-19. Clones were sequenced by immunoSEQ multiplex PCR, and TCRdb holds only the in-frame ones, with some missing. The sample gives about 100,000 clones, 80% of which show up once; approximately 31% is in the top ten. The specimen sequenced was peripheral blood. The receptors were gathered from a man aged 70 or older with active or convalescent COVID-19. Both conserved end residues are part of each CDR3. The D gene is left open where the match is weak. Clone sizes are given selectively: once, few, many, or a class where the clone is expanded.

j_gene | abundance | v_gene | d_gene | CDR3aa | CDR3nt
TRBJ2-7 | - | TRBV6-1 | TRBD2 | CASSERASGTYEQYF | TGTGCCAGCAGTGAACGGGCTAGCGGAACCTACGAGCAGTACTTC
TRBJ1-1 | - | TRBV5-1 | - | CASSLGQGWGTEAFF | TGCGCCAGCAGCTTGGGTCAGGGGTGGGGCACTGAAGCTTTCTTT
TRBJ2-2 | - | TRBV12-3/TRBV12-4 | - | CASTGTRSGELFF | TGTGCCAGCACCGGGACTCGCTCCGGGGAGCTGTTTTTT
TRBJ2-1 | few | TRBV10-3 | TRBD1 | CAISEGQGRIGEQFF | TGTGCCATCAGTGAGGGACAGGGTCGTATCGGGGAGCAGTTCTTC
TRBJ2-7 | - | TRBV19 | TRBD1 | CASARTGEARYEQYF | TGTGCCAGCGCTCGGACAGGGGAGGCCCGCTACGAGCAGTACTTC
TRBJ1-6 | few | TRBV24-1 | - | CATSAAAGNSPLHF | TGTGCCACCAGCGCCGCCGCAGGGAATTCACCCCTCCACTTT
TRBJ1-6 | once | TRBV7-9 | - | CASSLVQGRSPLHF | TGTGCCAGCAGCTTAGTCCAGGGCCGGTCACCCCTCCACTTT
TRBJ1-4 | - | TRBV4-3 | - | CASSQLQGATNEKLFF | TGCGCCAGCAGCCAACTCCAGGGTGCAACTAATGAAAAACTGTTTTTT
TRBJ1-2 | - | TRBV6-2/TRBV6-3 | - | CASSRGAHGYTF | TGTGCCAGCAGCCGTGGGGCCCATGGCTACACCTTC
TRBJ1-6 | - | TRBV11-2 | - | CASSLDPGNSPLHF | TGTGCCAGCAGCTTAGACCCGGGTAATTCACCCCTCCACTTT
TRBJ2-2 | - | TRBV15 | TRBD1 | CATSRGTGGAGGELFF | TGTGCCACCAGCAGAGGGACAGGGGGTGCCGGCGGGGAGCTGTTTTTT
TRBJ2-7 | once | TRBV4-3 | - | CASSLGVGSEQYF | TGCGCCAGCAGCCTGGGCGTTGGGAGCGAGCAGTACTTC
TRBJ2-1 | - | TRBV24-1 | TRBD1 | CATSDPRDRAYNEQFF | TGTGCCACCAGTGATCCCCGGGACAGGGCCTACAATGAGCAGTTCTTC
TRBJ2-5 | - | TRBV30 | TRBD2 | CAWSPWTSGGETQYF | TGTGCCTGGAGTCCATGGACTAGCGGGGGAGAGACCCAGTACTTC
TRBJ1-2 | - | TRBV28 | - | CATGETALSYGYTF | TGTGCCACCGGAGAGACAGCCCTCTCCTATGGCTACACCTTC
TRBJ1-1 | - | TRBV14 | - | CASSQDLGGGPVNTEAFF | TGTGCCAGCAGCCAAGACCTTGGGGGGGGGCCGGTGAACACTGAAGCTTTCTTT
TRBJ1-4 | - | TRBV6-5 | - | CASSFSEANEKLFF | TGTGCCAGCAGTTTCTCGGAGGCTAATGAAAAACTGTTTTTT
TRBJ2-3 | - | TRBV27 | TRBD2 | CASSTTSEDTQYF | TGTGCCAGCAGCACGACTAGCGAGGATACGCAGTATTTT
TRBJ1-5 | few | TRBV27 | TRBD1 | CASSPRTGEQPQHF | TGTGCCAGCAGTCCCCGGACAGGGGAACAGCCCCAGCATTTT
TRBJ2-7 | - | TRBV5-1 | - | CASSLDISYEQYF | TGCGCCAGCAGCTTGGACATCTCCTACGAGCAGTACTTC
TRBJ1-4 | - | TRBV9 | - | CASSVGEGFNEKLFF | TGTGCCAGCAGCGTTGGGGAGGGCTTTAATGAAAAACTGTTTTTT
TRBJ2-7 | - | TRBV7-3 | TRBD1 | CASSLGSGGEQYF | TGTGCCAGCAGCTTAGGGTCAGGGGGAGAGCAGTACTTC
TRBJ1-2 | once | TRBV5-6 | - | CASSQTFFGYTF | TGTGCCAGCAGCCAGACATTTTTTGGCTACACCTTC
TRBJ1-1 | - | TRBV4-3 | - | CASSQVTGEAFF | TGCGCCAGCAGCCAAGTAACAGGCGAAGCTTTCTTT
TRBJ1-1 | - | TRBV5-1 | - | CASSLFSVGDTEAFF | TGCGCCAGCAGCTTGTTTTCGGTCGGGGACACTGAAGCTTTCTTT
TRBJ2-7 | - | TRBV3-1/TRBV3-2 | TRBD1 | CASSLWTGRTYEQYF | TGTGCCAGCAGCCTATGGACAGGGCGGACCTACGAGCAGTACTTC
TRBJ2-5 | few | TRBV4-3 | - | CASSQDLTAEETQYF | TGCGCCAGCAGCCAAGATCTGACGGCGGAAGAGACCCAGTACTTC
TRBJ1-5 | - | TRBV9 | - | CASSVEGREYQPQHF | TGTGCCAGCAGCGTAGAGGGCAGGGAATATCAGCCCCAGCATTTT
TRBJ2-3 | - | TRBV7-7 | - | CASSLAPQADTQYF | TGTGCCAGCAGCTTAGCGCCGCAGGCAGATACGCAGTATTTT